The TCR beta chain under discussion was sequenced for a study of T-cell reconstitution after alpha-beta-depleted transplantation in children. Points from the study as a whole: Day-60 TCRbeta diversity that was high in some patients was derived from surviving recipient T cells and thymic progenitors.

Of note for this clonotype: No antigen is known for it.

Unique molecular identifiers were used in preparing the TCRbeta library. Via MiXCR, TCRdb re-called the PCR reads, giving one row per CDR3 protein. The sample shows some 350,000 distinct CDR3 sequences, 15% to 20% of them seen only once. The TCR sequence derives from a male patient between 2 and 10 years old who had a stem cell transplant for acute lymphoblastic leukemia, so the T cells may come from the graft donor. This specimen was PBMCs, mostly from graft donor cells, taken 360 days after TCRalphabeta/CD19-depleted stem cell transplant.

The CDR3 nucleotides are TGTGCCAGCATACCCCCGACAGGGGTCGGCAATGAGCAGTTCTTC. Encoded protein: CASIPPTGVGNEQFF. The chain combines TRBV2 with TRBJ2-1, with 8 bases lining up with TRBD1. Losses at the gene ends were 7 bases for V and 6 bases for J; bases not matched to a gene: 11. This CDR3 has 15 amino acids. Germline CDR1 reads SNHLY; CDR2 reads FYNNEI.